Presented here are 18 T cell receptor beta chains from one specimen sequenced in a study of blood T cell repertoires in COVID-19 (dated by TCRdb to 2018 to 2020). Library generation was performed with the immunoSEQ multiplex PCR assay. TCRdb holds this immuneACCESS table with in-frame rearrangements only. Some clones are missing; in checked studies, unresolved V genes explain under half, and the rest has no known cause. Counted in this sample were just under 350,000 clones; about 86% of them appeared once. The biggest ten clones account for around 3% of the sample. The sequenced material came from peripheral blood. These receptors originate from a man aged 30 to 45 with active or convalescent COVID-19.

The gene calls are TRBV20-1 and TRBJ1-4; D not certain. V lost 8 bases, J lost 8 bases, and 12 bases lay in between. There are 11 residues in the CDR3. Germline V gene sequence: CDR1 DFQATT, CDR2 SNEGSKA (reference sequence). The CDR3 DNA reads as TGCAGTCCCCGACAACGAGAAAAACTGTTTTTT. This translates into CSPRQREKLFF.

This clone showed up just once. The chain's CDR3 is CATSDMSGTSYNEQFF. DNA of the CDR3: TGTGCCACCAGTGATATGAGCGGGACCTCCTACAATGAGCAGTTCTTC. The chain recombines TRBV24-1 with TRBJ2-1; 7 bases map to TRBD2. V was clipped by 3 bases and J by 0 bases; unmatched bases: 4. The CDR3 runs 16 residues. CDR1 and CDR2 from the germline V gene are KGHDR and SFDVKD.

The rearrangement links TRBV7-3 to TRBJ2-3; 7 nucleotides agree with TRBD2. The V gene end was trimmed by 5 bases and the J gene end by 8 bases; junction bases not matched to a gene: 7. The CDR3 is 13 residues long. The V gene's germline CDR1 is SGHTA and CDR2 FQGTGA. The CDR3 region has the DNA TGTGCCAGCAGCCCCGGTCCGGGAGGTACGCAGTATTTT. Its protein is CASSPGPGGTQYF.

The rearrangement links TRBV29-1 to TRBJ1-1; 11 nucleotides match TRBD1. CDR1 and CDR2 (germline): SQVTM, ANQGSEA. The junction had 4 bases not matched to a gene; V was cut back by 4 bases and J by 6 bases. The CDR3 is made up of 13 amino acids. This chain's CDR3 is CSVGRTGGSEAFF. The CDR3 DNA reads TGCAGCGTTGGTAGGACAGGGGGCTCTGAAGCTTTCTTT.

The chain is built from TRBV11-2 and TRBJ1-3; D not resolved. V gave up 1 base and J gave up 1 base, with 11 bases separating them. Germline V gene lookup returns CDR1 SGHAT and CDR2 FQNNGV. This CDR3 has 16 amino acids. CDR3 residues: CASSLGPGGSGNTIYF. The CDR3 nucleotides read TGTGCCAGCAGCTTAGGACCCGGCGGGTCTGGAAACACCATATATTTT.

V gene TRBV7-2 combines with J gene TRBJ2-5; weak D call: TRBD2 (6 bases). This CDR3 comprises 15 residues. V gave up 3 bases and J gave up 2 bases, with 13 bases separating them. CDR1 SGHTA and CDR2 FQGNSA come from the germline V gene. The CDR3 loop reads CASSFTGTRQETQYF. The CDR3, as DNA: TGTGCCAGCAGCTTTACCGGGACTCGTCAAGAGACCCAGTACTTC.

The chain has TRBV9 and TRBJ2-3; 7 nucleotides match TRBD2. The CDR3 has 15 residues. Germline assignment: CDR1 SGDLS and CDR2 YYNGEE. V trimming: 3 bases; J trimming: 2 bases; junction bases outside the gene matches: 6. Written as DNA, the CDR3 is TGTGCCAGCAGCGCAGGAGCGGGGTACACAGATACGCAGTATTTT. Encoded protein: CASSAGAGYTDTQYF.

The rearrangement joins TRBV3-1 (or the pseudogene TRBV3-2) to TRBJ1-1; 8 bases line up with TRBD1. Germline lookup yields CDR1 LGHDT and CDR2 YNNKEL (reference sequence). The junction had 2 bases not matched to a gene; V was cut back by 3 bases and J by 2 bases. The CDR3 totals 14 residues. The CDR3 region has the DNA TGTGCCAGCAGCCACCAGGGGGCAAACACTGAAGCTTTCTTT. It is translated as CASSHQGANTEAFF.

This clone was counted only a few times. The chain has TRBV27 and TRBJ1-1; D may be TRBD1 (5 bases). With 4 bases removed from V and 5 bases from J, the gap between germline ends came to 14 bases. The CDR3 sequence is 14 residues long. Looked up from germline, CDR1 is MNHEY and CDR2 is SMNVEV (reference sequence). Here the CDR3 reads CASSSSQGWTEAFF. CDR3 DNA sequence: TGTGCCAGCAGTTCGTCGCAGGGTTGGACTGAAGCTTTCTTT.

The chain couples TRBV29-1 to TRBJ2-1; 7 bases fit TRBD2. Germline V gives CDR1 SQVTM, CDR2 ANQGSEA. The V and J ends lost 3 bases and 8 bases, in that order; junction bases with no gene match: 16. The CDR3 runs to 16 residues. In nucleotides, the CDR3 is TGCAGCGTTGAGGGGAGGGAGGGCCATAATTTGTATGAGCAGTTCTTC. This encodes CSVEGREGHNLYEQFF.

The CDR3 here is CATSDLQRGDRNEQFF. The CDR3 DNA follows: TGTGCCACCAGTGATTTACAGCGGGGGGACCGGAATGAGCAGTTCTTC. The genes are TRBV24-1 and TRBJ2-1, with 9 nucleotides matching TRBD2. Germline loops: CDR1 KGHDR, CDR2 SFDVKD. The V and J ends lost 1 base and 7 bases, in that order; junction bases with no gene match: 7. The CDR3 is 16 amino acids.

This clone has just a few counts. The chain carries TRBV12-3 or TRBV12-4 and TRBJ2-7; unclear D gene. The CDR3 has 12 amino acids. Trimming stripped 4 bases from V and 6 bases from J, with 10 bases between. The CDR3 DNA reads as TGTGCCAGCAGTTCCTCTCTGAGCGAGCAGTACTTC. As protein: CASSSSLSEQYF.

This sequence joins TRBV5-1 and TRBJ2-1, with 12 bases identical to TRBD2. The CDR3 is 16 amino acids. V lost 1 base to trimming and J lost 10 bases; unmatched junction nucleotides: 9. Germline CDR1 SGHRS, CDR2 YFSETQ. The CDR3 bases are TGCGCCAGCAGCTTGTTTGCTAGCGGGAGGGGAAGGGAGCAGTTCTTC. Protein sequence: CASSLFASGRGREQFF.

In this sample, this clone turned up once. This sequence joins TRBV19 and TRBJ1-2; 9 positions agree with TRBD1. Losses at the gene ends were 4 bases for V and 4 bases for J; bases not matched to a gene: 16. The CDR3 sequence is 18 residues long. Germline V gene lookup returns CDR1 LNHDA and CDR2 SQIVND (reference sequence). The CDR3 protein is CASSKAVGRQGGSYGYTF. The CDR3, as DNA: TGTGCCAGTAGTAAAGCTGTGGGGCGACAGGGGGGTAGCTATGGCTACACCTTC.

The rearrangement uses TRBV11-3 and TRBJ2-7, with 11 bases identical to TRBD2. The length of the CDR3 is 15 residues. Germline V CDR1 and CDR2: SGHNT, YENEEA. J was trimmed by 2 bases and V by 5 bases; bases with no gene match: 5. The CDR3 region has the DNA TGTGCCAGCAGCGCCAGACTAGCGGGAACCTACGAGCAGTACTTC. It is translated as CASSARLAGTYEQYF.

The rearrangement links TRBV7-3 to TRBJ1-4, with a weak D call TRBD1 (5 bases). Germline V gene sequence: CDR1 SGHTA, CDR2 FQGTGA. V was clipped by 4 bases and J by 4 bases, with 10 bases between them. The CDR3 contains 14 residues. CDR3 sequence (DNA): TGTGCCAGCAGCTCGGGACTTAATAATGAAAAACTGTTTTTT. It encodes CASSSGLNNEKLFF. The whole variable domain, filled in from reference TRBV7-3 and TRBJ1-4, reads GAGVSQTPSNKVTEKGKYVELRCDPISGHTALYWYRQSLGQGPEFLIYFQGTGAADDSGLPNDRFFAVRPEGSVSTLKIQRTERGDSAVYLCASSSGLNNEKLFFGSGTQLSVL.

The V call is TRBV11-2, the J call TRBJ1-1, with a possible D match to TRBD1 (6 bases). The V gene lost 5 bases and the J gene lost 5 bases, with 15 bases spanning the gap. Germline CDR1 SGHAT, CDR2 FQNNGV. CDR3 length equals 14 residues. DNA for the CDR3: TGTGCCAGCAGCGCCGCGGGGGGCAGGACTGAAGCTTTCTTT. It encodes CASSAAGGRTEAFF.

This chain joins TRBV6-6 and TRBJ2-3; D is uncertain. Trimming cost V 1 base and J 3 bases, with 8 bases left between them. Germline V gene lookup returns CDR1 MNHNY and CDR2 SVGAGI (reference sequence). The CDR3 runs 14 residues. CDR3 residues: CASSYLLRTDTQYF. The CDR3 nucleotides are TGTGCCAGCAGTTACTTACTTAGAACAGATACGCAGTATTTT.